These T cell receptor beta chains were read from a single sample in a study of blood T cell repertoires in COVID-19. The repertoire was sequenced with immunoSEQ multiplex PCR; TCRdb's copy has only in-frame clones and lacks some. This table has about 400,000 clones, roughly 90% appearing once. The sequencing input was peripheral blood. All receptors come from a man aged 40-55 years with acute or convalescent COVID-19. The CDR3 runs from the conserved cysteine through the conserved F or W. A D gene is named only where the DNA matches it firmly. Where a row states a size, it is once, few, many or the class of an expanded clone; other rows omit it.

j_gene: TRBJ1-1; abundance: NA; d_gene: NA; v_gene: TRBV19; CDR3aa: CASSILTPSMNTEAFF; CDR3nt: TGTGCCAGTAGTATACTCACACCATCCATGAACACTGAAGCTTTCTTT
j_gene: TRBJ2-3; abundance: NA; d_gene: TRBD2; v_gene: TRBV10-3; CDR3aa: CAIRGTSGGTTDTQYF; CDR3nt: TGTGCCATCAGAGGGACTAGCGGGGGAACCACAGATACGCAGTATTTT
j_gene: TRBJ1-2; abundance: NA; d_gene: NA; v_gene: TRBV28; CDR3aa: CASSSPGVAHYGYTF; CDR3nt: TGTGCCAGCAGTTCCCCGGGAGTGGCCCACTATGGCTACACCTTC
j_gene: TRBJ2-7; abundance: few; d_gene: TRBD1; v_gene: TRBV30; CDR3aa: CAWGWTGDRGEQYF; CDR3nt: TGTGCCTGGGGATGGACAGGGGATAGAGGCGAGCAGTACTTC
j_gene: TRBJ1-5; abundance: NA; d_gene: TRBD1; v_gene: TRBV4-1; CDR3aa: CASSQNPGQGKVRDQPQHF; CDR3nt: TGCGCCAGCAGCCAAAACCCGGGACAGGGGAAGGTACGCGATCAGCCCCAGCATTTT
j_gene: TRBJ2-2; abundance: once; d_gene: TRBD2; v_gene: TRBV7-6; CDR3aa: CASSLVTSGKAGELFF; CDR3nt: TGTGCCAGCAGCTTAGTAACTAGCGGGAAGGCCGGGGAGCTGTTTTTT
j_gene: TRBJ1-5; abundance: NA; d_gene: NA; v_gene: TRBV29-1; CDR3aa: CSVGGGNQPQHF; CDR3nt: TGCAGCGTTGGGGGGGGCAATCAGCCCCAGCATTTT
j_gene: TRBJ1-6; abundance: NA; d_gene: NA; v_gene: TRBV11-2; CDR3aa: CASSLGQGVNSPLHF; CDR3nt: TGTGCCAGCAGCTTAGGGCAGGGCGTGAATTCACCCCTCCACTTT
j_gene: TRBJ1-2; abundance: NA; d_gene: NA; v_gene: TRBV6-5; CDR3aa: CASSYSGDRTNYGYTF; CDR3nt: TGTGCCAGCAGTTACTCGGGCGACAGGACCAACTATGGCTACACCTTC
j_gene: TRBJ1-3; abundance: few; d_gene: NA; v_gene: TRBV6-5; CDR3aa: CASLRGGNTIYF; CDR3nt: TGTGCCAGCCTCCGGGGAGGAAACACCATATATTTT
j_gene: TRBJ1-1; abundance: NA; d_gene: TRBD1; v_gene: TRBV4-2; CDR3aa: CASSQRQGRTEAFF; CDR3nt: TGTGCCAGCAGCCAGAGACAGGGTAGGACTGAAGCTTTCTTT
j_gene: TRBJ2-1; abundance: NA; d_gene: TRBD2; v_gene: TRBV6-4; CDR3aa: CASSDSSQRDANEQFF; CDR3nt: TGTGCCAGCAGTGACTCTAGCCAGCGGGACGCGAATGAGCAGTTCTTC
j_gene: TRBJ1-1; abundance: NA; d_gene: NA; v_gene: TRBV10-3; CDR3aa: CAIRGGDTEAFF; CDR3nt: TGTGCCATCAGGGGGGGGGACACTGAAGCTTTCTTT
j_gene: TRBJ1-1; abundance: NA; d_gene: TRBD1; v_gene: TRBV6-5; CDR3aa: CASTQGARTEAFF; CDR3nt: TGTGCCAGCACCCAGGGGGCGCGTACTGAAGCTTTCTTT
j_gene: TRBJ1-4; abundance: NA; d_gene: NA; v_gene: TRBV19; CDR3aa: CASSTRRTGNEKLFF; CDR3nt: TGTGCCAGTAGTACCCGCCGTACGGGGAATGAAAAACTGTTTTTT
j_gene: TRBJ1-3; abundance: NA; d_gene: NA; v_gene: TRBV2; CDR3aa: CASRLGQMSSGNTIYF; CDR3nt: TGTGCCAGCAGACTCGGACAGATGAGCTCTGGAAACACCATATATTTT
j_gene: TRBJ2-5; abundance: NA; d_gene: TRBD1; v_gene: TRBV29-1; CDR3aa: CSVEKGAPETQYF; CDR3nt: TGCAGCGTGGAAAAGGGGGCGCCGGAGACCCAGTACTTC
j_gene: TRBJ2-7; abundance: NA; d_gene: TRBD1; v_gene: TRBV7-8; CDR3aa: CASSLGGQGAYGYEQYF; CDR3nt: TGTGCCAGCAGCTTAGGCGGACAGGGGGCGTATGGGTACGAGCAGTACTTC
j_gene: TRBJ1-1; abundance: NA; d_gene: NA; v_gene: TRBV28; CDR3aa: CASSPPGRGTEAFF; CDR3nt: TGTGCCAGCAGTCCCCCGGGGAGAGGAACTGAAGCTTTCTTT
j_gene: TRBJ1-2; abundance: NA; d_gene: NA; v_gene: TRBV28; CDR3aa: CASSPPGRNYGYTF; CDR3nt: TGTGCCAGCAGTCCCCCGGGGAGAAACTATGGCTACACCTTC
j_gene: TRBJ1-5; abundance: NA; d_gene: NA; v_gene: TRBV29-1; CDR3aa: CSVVPGGGQPQHF; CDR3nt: TGCAGCGTCGTCCCGGGAGGCGGCCAGCCCCAGCATTTT
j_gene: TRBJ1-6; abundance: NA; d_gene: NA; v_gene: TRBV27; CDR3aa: CASSLSPPELRPLHF; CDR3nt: TGTGCCAGCAGTTTATCGCCCCCAGAGTTGAGGCCCCTCCACTTT
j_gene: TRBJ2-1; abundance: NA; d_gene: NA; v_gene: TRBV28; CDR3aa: CASSSDNVSSYNEQFF; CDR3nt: TGTGCCAGCAGTTCCGATAACGTGAGCTCCTACAATGAGCAGTTCTTC
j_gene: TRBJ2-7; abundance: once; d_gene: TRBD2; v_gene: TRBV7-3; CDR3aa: CASSLIVGGPGEQYF; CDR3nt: TGTGCCAGCAGCTTAATAGTGGGAGGGCCGGGCGAGCAGTACTTC
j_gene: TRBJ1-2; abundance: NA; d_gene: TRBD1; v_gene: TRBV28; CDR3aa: CASTIQGPHGYTF; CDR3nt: TGTGCCAGCACGATACAGGGGCCACATGGCTACACCTTC
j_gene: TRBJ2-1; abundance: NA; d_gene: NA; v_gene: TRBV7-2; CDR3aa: CASSHVAGDNEQFF; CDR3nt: TGTGCCAGCAGCCATGTCGCGGGCGACAATGAGCAGTTCTTC
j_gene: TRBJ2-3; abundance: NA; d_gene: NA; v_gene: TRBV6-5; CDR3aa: CASRATITDTQYF; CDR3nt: TGTGCCAGCAGAGCAACCATCACAGATACGCAGTATTTT
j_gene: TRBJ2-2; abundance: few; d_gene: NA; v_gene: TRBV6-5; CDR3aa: CAASRRRESTGELFF; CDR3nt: TGTGCCGCCTCCCGGAGACGGGAAAGCACCGGGGAGCTGTTTTTT
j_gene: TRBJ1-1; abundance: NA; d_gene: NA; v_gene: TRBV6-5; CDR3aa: CASSYSVGGTEAFF; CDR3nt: TGTGCCAGCAGTTACTCTGTCGGGGGGACTGAAGCTTTCTTT
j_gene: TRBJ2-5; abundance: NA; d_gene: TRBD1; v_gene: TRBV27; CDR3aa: CASSSWTGAGETQYF; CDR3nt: TGTGCCAGCAGTTCCTGGACAGGGGCAGGAGAGACCCAGTACTTC
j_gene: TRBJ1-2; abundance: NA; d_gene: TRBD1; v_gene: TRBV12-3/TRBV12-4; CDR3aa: CASTTDRAYGYTF; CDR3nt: TGTGCCAGCACTACTGACAGGGCCTATGGCTACACCTTC
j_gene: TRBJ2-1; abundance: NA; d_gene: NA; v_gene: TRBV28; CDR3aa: CASSFQPYSRGSYNEQFF; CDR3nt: TGTGCCAGCAGTTTTCAGCCGTACTCTAGGGGCTCCTACAATGAGCAGTTCTTC
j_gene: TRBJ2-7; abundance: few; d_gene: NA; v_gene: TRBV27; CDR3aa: CASSLSRGDTYEQYF; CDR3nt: TGTGCCAGCAGTTTATCCAGGGGGGACACCTACGAGCAGTACTTC
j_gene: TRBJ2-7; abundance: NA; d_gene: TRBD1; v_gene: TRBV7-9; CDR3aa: CASSLRTGQRTFAYEQYF; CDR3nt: TGTGCCAGCAGCCTTAGGACGGGACAGCGGACTTTCGCCTACGAGCAGTACTTC
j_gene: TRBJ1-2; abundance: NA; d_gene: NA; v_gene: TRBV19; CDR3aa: CASSLWLGEDGYTF; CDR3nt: TGTGCCAGTAGCCTTTGGTTGGGGGAGGATGGCTACACCTTC
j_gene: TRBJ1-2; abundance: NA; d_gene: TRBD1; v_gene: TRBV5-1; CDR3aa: CASSQGQGQGYTF; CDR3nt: TGCGCCAGCAGCCAAGGACAGGGACAGGGCTACACCTTC
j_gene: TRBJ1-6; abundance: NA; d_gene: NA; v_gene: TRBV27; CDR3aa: CASTHNTGSSYNSPLHF; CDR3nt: TGTGCCAGCACTCATAACACGGGTAGCTCCTATAATTCACCCCTCCACTTT
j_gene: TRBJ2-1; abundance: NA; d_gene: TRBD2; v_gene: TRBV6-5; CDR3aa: CASSYGGEVDNEQFF; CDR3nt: TGTGCCAGCAGTTACGGGGGGGAAGTGGACAATGAGCAGTTCTTC
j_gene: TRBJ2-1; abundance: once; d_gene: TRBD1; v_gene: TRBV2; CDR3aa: CASSAGQGKQFF; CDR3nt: TGTGCCAGCAGTGCGGGACAGGGGAAGCAGTTCTTC
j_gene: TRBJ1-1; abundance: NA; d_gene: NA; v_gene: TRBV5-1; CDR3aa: CASSFGIRGGTEAFF; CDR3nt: TGCGCCAGCAGCTTCGGGATCAGGGGCGGCACTGAAGCTTTCTTT
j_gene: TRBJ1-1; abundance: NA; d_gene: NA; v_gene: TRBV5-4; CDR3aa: CASSLGRGLWGTEAFF; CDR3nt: TGTGCCAGCAGCTTGGGAAGGGGGTTATGGGGCACTGAAGCTTTCTTT
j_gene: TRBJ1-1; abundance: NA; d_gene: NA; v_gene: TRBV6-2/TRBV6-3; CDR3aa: CASSYSARTEAFF; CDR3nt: TGTGCCAGCAGTTACTCGGCAAGGACAGAAGCTTTCTTT
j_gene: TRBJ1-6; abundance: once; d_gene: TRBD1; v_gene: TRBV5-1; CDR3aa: CASRLSGGAYNSPLHF; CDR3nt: TGCGCCAGCAGACTATCAGGGGGCGCTTATAATTCACCCCTCCACTTT
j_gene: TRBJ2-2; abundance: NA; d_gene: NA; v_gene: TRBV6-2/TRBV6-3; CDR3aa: CASSYSSTGELFF; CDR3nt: TGTGCCAGCAGTTACTCGAGTACCGGGGAGCTGTTTTTT
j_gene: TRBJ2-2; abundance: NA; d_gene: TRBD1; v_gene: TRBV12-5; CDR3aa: CASGFTLTGTGGPGELFF; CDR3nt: TGTGCTAGTGGTTTCACCCTTACCGGGACAGGGGGTCCCGGGGAGCTGTTTTTT
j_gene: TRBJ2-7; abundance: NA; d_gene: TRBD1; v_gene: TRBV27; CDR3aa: CASSMTGARGYEQYF; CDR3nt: TGTGCCAGCAGTATGACAGGGGCCCGGGGGTACGAGCAGTACTTC
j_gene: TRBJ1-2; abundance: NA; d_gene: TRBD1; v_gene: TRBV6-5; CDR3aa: CASSWTGFTNYGYTF; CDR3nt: TGTGCCAGCAGTTGGACAGGGTTCACTAACTATGGCTACACCTTC
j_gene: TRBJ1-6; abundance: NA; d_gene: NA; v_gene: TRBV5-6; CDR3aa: CASSLGGRVYSPLHF; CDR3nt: TGTGCCAGCAGCTTGGGTGGCAGGGTTTATTCACCCCTCCACTTT
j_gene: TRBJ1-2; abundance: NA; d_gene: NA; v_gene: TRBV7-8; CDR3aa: CASSLDKTSYGYTF; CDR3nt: TGTGCCAGCAGCTTAGACAAAACCTCCTATGGCTACACCTTC
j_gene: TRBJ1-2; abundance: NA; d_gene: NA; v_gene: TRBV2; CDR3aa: CASSGQVLYGYTF; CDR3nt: TGTGCCAGCAGTGGGCAGGTCCTATATGGCTACACCTTC
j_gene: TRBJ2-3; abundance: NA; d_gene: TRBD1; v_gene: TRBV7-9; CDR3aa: CASPGDRVTADTQYF; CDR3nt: TGTGCCAGCCCCGGGGACAGGGTGACCGCAGATACGCAGTATTTT
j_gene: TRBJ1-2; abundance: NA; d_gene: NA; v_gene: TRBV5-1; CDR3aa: CASSLGQVGYGYTF; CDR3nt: TGCGCCAGCAGCTTAGGCCAGGTGGGCTATGGCTACACCTTC